Listed below are T cell receptor beta chains from one sample, sequenced in a study of T-cell memory formation after mild COVID-19. Using its own MiXCR run on the 5' RACE reads, TCRdb lists one record per CDR3 protein. Of about 400,000 distinct CDR3 sequences in the sample, 15% to 20% were seen once. Input material: PBMCs or a T cell subset sorted from them (not recorded which). The receptor set was obtained from a young man who had mild COVID-19 (a few samples of this study predate the infection). Cell type and time point are not known. Each CDR3 is given with its conserved first and last residue. The D gene is left open where the match is weak. Size tells how often a clone was seen (once, few, many) or the class of an expanded clone, and some rows leave it out.

V	size	D	J	DNA	CDR3
TRBV7-2	few	TRBD1	TRBJ2-7	TGTGCCAGCAGCTTAGGGGGGGACAGGGGTCCCAGCTCCTACGAGCAGTACTTC	CASSLGGDRGPSSYEQYF
TRBV28	many	TRBD1	TRBJ1-5	TGTGCCAGCAGTTCCCTCCGACAGGGTAGCAATCAGCCCCAGCATTTT	CASSSLRQGSNQPQHF
TRBV9	many	NA	TRBJ2-3	TGTGCCAGCAGCGTAACTAGGGGGGGAGATACGCAGTATTTT	CASSVTRGGDTQYF
TRBV7-9	few	TRBD1	TRBJ1-2	TGTGCCAGCAGCGACCTACAGGGGGTCTACACCTTC	CASSDLQGVYTF
TRBV6-2/TRBV6-3	medium-sized	TRBD2	TRBJ2-5	TGTGCCAGCAGTTACGAGGGAGGGGTAGAGACCCAGTACTTC	CASSYEGGVETQYF
TRBV10-3	few	NA	TRBJ1-5	TGTGCCATCAGTGATGGTGGAACTTATAGCAATCAGCCCCAGCATTTT	CAISDGGTYSNQPQHF
TRBV5-1	NA	TRBD1	TRBJ1-1	TGCGCCAGCAGCTCGACAGGGTTTGAAGCTTTCTTT	CASSSTGFEAFF
TRBV7-2	NA	NA	TRBJ1-6	TGTGCCAGCAGCTTAGAAATAGGTCGGCAGGGTCGCTCACCCCTCCACTTT	CASSLEIGRQGRSPLHF
TRBV4-3	few	NA	TRBJ2-1	TGCGCCAGCAGCCAAGATGAGGGCGGGATCAACAATGAGCAGTTCTTC	CASSQDEGGINNEQFF
TRBV7-2	few	TRBD1	TRBJ2-1	TGTGCCAGCAGCTTAGATAGAGAGACAGGGGGTAATGAGCAGTTCTTC	CASSLDRETGGNEQFF
TRBV7-2	NA	TRBD1	TRBJ2-7	TGTGCCAGCAGCAAAGGACAGGGGGGATACGAGCAGTACTTC	CASSKGQGGYEQYF
TRBV4-2	NA	NA	TRBJ1-5	TGTGCCAGCAGCCCGGACACATCACTCAATCAGCCCCAGCATTTT	CASSPDTSLNQPQHF
TRBV5-4	few	NA	TRBJ1-1	TGTGCCAGCCACCCTCGGGCCGTGAACACTGAAGCTTTCTTT	CASHPRAVNTEAFF
TRBV10-3	few	NA	TRBJ2-2	TGTGCCATCAGTGAGTTTTCTGCGAACACCGGGGAGCTGTTTTTT	CAISEFSANTGELFF
TRBV10-3	NA	NA	TRBJ1-1	TGTGCCATCAGGACTCAGGGTGCTGAAGCTTTCTTT	CAIRTQGAEAFF
TRBV20-1	once	TRBD2	TRBJ2-5	TGCAGTGCTAGAGGAACTAGCGGGGGCCCCGGGGAGACCCAGTACTTC	CSARGTSGGPGETQYF
TRBV21-1	NA	NA	TRBJ2-1	TGTGCCAGCAGCAAAGCCCCAGGGGGCGCATCTAGTGAGCAGTTCTTC	CASSKAPGGASSEQFF
TRBV20-1	few	NA	TRBJ2-2	TGCAGTGCTAGAGCGGGACGCGGGAACACCGGGGAGCTGTTTTTT	CSARAGRGNTGELFF
TRBV10-3	few	TRBD1	TRBJ2-1	TGTGCCATCAGTGACAGGGTCCCAGGGGGCGAGCAGTTCTTC	CAISDRVPGGEQFF
TRBV12-3/TRBV12-4	few	NA	TRBJ2-1	TGTGCCAGCAGCACCACAGATTTTTCCTACAATGAGCAGTTCTTC	CASSTTDFSYNEQFF
TRBV7-8	many	NA	TRBJ1-5	TGTGCCAGCAGCCATATTAACTATAGCCCCAATCAGCCCCAGCATTTT	CASSHINYSPNQPQHF
TRBV12-3/TRBV12-4	few	NA	TRBJ1-1	TGTGCCAGCAGTGACTGGGACACTGAAGCTTTCTTT	CASSDWDTEAFF
TRBV7-3	NA	NA	TRBJ1-2	TGTGCCAGCAGTCGGACTGGGGGGGACAATGGCTACACCTTC	CASSRTGGDNGYTF
TRBV7-3	once	TRBD1	TRBJ2-6	TGTGCCAGCAGCTCCGGGACAGGGACCTCTGGGGCCAACGTCCTGACTTTC	CASSSGTGTSGANVLTF
TRBV28	many	TRBD2	TRBJ2-3	TGTGCCAGCAGTTTAGCTAGCGGGCAGAGCACAGATACGCAGTATTTT	CASSLASGQSTDTQYF
TRBV4-2	many	NA	TRBJ2-1	TGTGCCAGCAGCCAAGATGGCACCCATGTAAACAATGAGCAGTTCTTC	CASSQDGTHVNNEQFF
TRBV5-1	NA	NA	TRBJ1-5	TGCGCCAGCAGCTTGGACAGTTTGCGGAATCAGCCCCAGCATTTT	CASSLDSLRNQPQHF
TRBV6-1	few	NA	TRBJ1-1	TGTGCCAGCAGTGACTACAGCTGGGGACGGGGCACTGAAGCTTTCTTT	CASSDYSWGRGTEAFF
TRBV7-9	few	TRBD2	TRBJ2-7	TGTGCCAGCAGCCCTATGCGGAGTGGGACTAACTACGAGCAGTACTTC	CASSPMRSGTNYEQYF
TRBV7-9	NA	TRBD2	TRBJ2-3	TGTGCCAGCAGCACCTCTAGCGGTGCCACAGATACGCAGTATTTT	CASSTSSGATDTQYF
TRBV3-1	NA	TRBD1	TRBJ1-1	TGTGCCAGCAGCCAAGATCGCGCCCCATCGCGCCGATTAGGACAGGGGATAATGAACACTGAAGCTTTCTTT	CASSQDRAPSRRLGQGIMNTEAFF
TRBV15	few	NA	TRBJ2-2	TGTGCCACCAGCAGAGATCGTGGCATCGCGAACACCGGGGAGCTGTTTTTT	CATSRDRGIANTGELFF
TRBV7-2	NA	NA	TRBJ1-6	TGTGCCAGCAGCTTAATGGGAGTAAGCTCACCCCTCCACTTT	CASSLMGVSSPLHF
TRBV6-5	few	NA	TRBJ1-2	TGTGCCAGCAGGAAGGACAGAAACTCCTATGGCTACACCTTC	CASRKDRNSYGYTF
TRBV5-1	few	NA	TRBJ1-5	TGCGCCAGCAGCCCCGGGGCAGATAGCAATCAGCCCCAGCATTTT	CASSPGADSNQPQHF
TRBV7-9	NA	NA	TRBJ2-3	TGTGCCAGAAGCTCCGGCGGTGGCACAGATACGCAGTATTTT	CARSSGGGTDTQYF
TRBV7-2	many	NA	TRBJ2-7	TGTGCCAGCAGCTTTCTAGCAGGTCCCTACGAGCAGTACTTC	CASSFLAGPYEQYF
TRBV12-3/TRBV12-4	many	NA	TRBJ2-3	TGTGCCAGCAGTCCCGCCGAGGACCCGGGGTGTTTT	CASSPAEDPGCF
TRBV7-2	NA	NA	TRBJ2-7	TGTGCCAGCAGCTCCAACTCCTACGAGCAGTACTTC	CASSSNSYEQYF
TRBV4-1	many	NA	TRBJ2-3	TGCGCCAGCAGCCAAGGCTCGGGTGGCACAGATACGCAGTATTTT	CASSQGSGGTDTQYF
TRBV7-6	few	TRBD2	TRBJ2-2	TGTGCCAGCAGCTTGACTAGCGGGGGAACCGGGGAGCTGTTTTTT	CASSLTSGGTGELFF
TRBV20-1	few	NA	TRBJ2-1	TGCAGTGCTAGGGGCAGGCTCTACAATGAGCAGTTCTTC	CSARGRLYNEQFF
TRBV28	many	NA	TRBJ1-5	TGTGCCAGCAGTTTCAATAGCAATCAGCCCCAGCATTTT	CASSFNSNQPQHF
TRBV5-5	few	TRBD1	TRBJ2-1	TGTGCCAGCAGCCAGAGACAGGGGGCGACGGACGAGCAGTTCTTC	CASSQRQGATDEQFF
TRBV4-3	few	TRBD2	TRBJ2-1	TGCGCCAGCAGCCAAGATTCTCGCGGGGGGCCGGGTGAGCAGTTCTTC	CASSQDSRGGPGEQFF
TRBV7-8	few	NA	TRBJ2-1	TGTGCCAGCAGCCCTGCGGACAGAAGGCTTGAGCAGTTCTTC	CASSPADRRLEQFF
TRBV6-5	many	NA	TRBJ1-1	TGTGCCAGCACCCTGAACACTGAAGCTTTCTTT	CASTLNTEAFF
TRBV7-2	NA	NA	TRBJ1-2	TGTGCCAGCAGCGAGAGGGCCGATTATGGCTACACCTTC	CASSERADYGYTF
TRBV6-2/TRBV6-3	NA	NA	TRBJ2-1	TGTGCCAGCAGTTATTCTGACTTCAATGAGCAGTTCTTC	CASSYSDFNEQFF
TRBV7-9	few	NA	TRBJ2-6	TGTGCCAGCAGCCCGGGACTTTTCTCTGGGGCCAACGTCCTGACTTTC	CASSPGLFSGANVLTF